The 32 T cell receptor beta chains below all came from one sample that was sequenced in a study of cytomegalovirus exposure and HLA in healthy donors. Amplification used 60 Vbeta primers and 13 Jbeta primers. Sequencing was performed with immunoSEQ multiplex PCR; in TCRdb, only in-frame clones are kept and a portion is missing. The sample yields fewer than 200,000 clones, 65% to 75% seen once. Sequencing input: PBMCs. The receptors derive from a girl aged 10 to 17 in good health and CMV-seronegative.

This clone was observed once. The CDR3 spells CASSQEGTVLEAFF. CDR3 DNA: TGCGCCAGCAGCCAAGAAGGGACAGTCCTTGAAGCTTTCTTT. V is TRBV4-1 and J is TRBJ1-1, with 7 bases matching TRBD1. V shed 0 bases and J 7 bases; nucleotides not matched to a gene: 5. The CDR3 extends over 14 amino acids. Germline V CDR1 and CDR2: MGHRA, YSYEKL.

The chain uses TRBV5-6 and TRBJ2-1, with 12 bases lining up with TRBD2. V was pared by 4 bases and J by 4 bases, with 3 bases of the junction left unmatched. CDR1 is SGHDT, CDR2 YYEEEE, per germline. There are 15 residues in the CDR3. CDR3 nucleotides: TGTGCCAGCAGCCCACTAGCGGGGGGATACAATGAGCAGTTCTTC. Amino acid sequence: CASSPLAGGYNEQFF.

The chain carries TRBV6-1 and TRBJ2-7, with a tentative D call TRBD1 (6 bases). Germline V gene data show CDR1 as MNHNS and CDR2 as SASEGT. Trimming took 0 bases from V and 1 from J, leaving 19 bases between them. The CDR3 contains 18 residues. The CDR3 loop is CASSEALVNRVLSYEQYF. DNA of the CDR3: TGTGCCAGCAGTGAAGCGCTGGTTAACAGGGTTTTATCCTACGAGCAGTACTTC.

This clone was counted only a few times. In DNA, the CDR3 is TGCAGCTCACAGTGGAAACAGGGTTTGGACACTGAAGCTTTCTTT. Translation gives CSSQWKQGLDTEAFF. The V call is TRBV29-1, the J call TRBJ1-1, with D maybe TRBD1 (6 bases). V lost 8 bases and J 3 bases, leaving 22 bases between the germline ends. Germline V CDR1 and CDR2: SQVTM, ANQGSEA. The CDR3 runs 15 residues.

The V gene is TRBV6-1, the J gene TRBJ2-1; tentative D call: TRBD1 (5 bases). CDR3 length: 13 amino acids. Between the trimmed V and J ends, which lost 6 bases and 4 bases, there was a span of 10 bases. The germline V gene encodes CDR1 MNHNS and CDR2 SASEGT. CDR3 protein: CASSARQYNEQFF. The DNA of the CDR3 is TGTGCCAGCAGCGCTAGACAGTACAATGAGCAGTTCTTC.

In its sample, this clone was seen a few times. V usage is TRBV5-5 and J usage is TRBJ1-1, with D unresolved. This CDR3 is 12 amino acids long. The germline CDR1 and CDR2 sequences are SGHKS and YYEKEE (reference sequence). Trimming shortened V by 4 bases and J by 2 bases, and 6 bases separated the two germline ends. In DNA form, the CDR3 reads TGTGCCAGCAGCACCACAAACACTGAAGCTTTCTTT. Amino acids: CASSTTNTEAFF.

CDR3 nucleotides: TGCGCCAGCAGCCTCCGGACAGGGCAAACCAATGAGCAGTTCTTC. This gives the protein CASSLRTGQTNEQFF. The genes are TRBV5-1 and TRBJ2-1; 8 bases agree with TRBD1. V dropped 4 bases and J dropped 6; count of bases not matched to a gene: 9. Looked up from germline, CDR1 is SGHRS and CDR2 is YFSETQ. The CDR3 is 15 amino acids.

The rearrangement joins TRBV30 to TRBJ1-4, with TRBD1 matching 8 bases. CDR1 is GTSNPN, CDR2 SVGIG, per germline (reference sequence). The CDR3 is made up of 11 amino acids. V trimming: 4 bases; J trimming: 13 bases; junction bases outside the gene matches: 5. The CDR3 is CAWNYRGSLFF. CDR3 sequence (DNA): TGTGCCTGGAATTACAGGGGGTCACTGTTTTTT.

The V call is TRBV15, the J call TRBJ1-2; TRBD1 matches 7 bases. The CDR3 covers 16 residues. Germline V CDR1 and CDR2: LNHNV, YYDKDF (reference sequence). V lost 3 bases and J lost 2; bases outside the gene matches: 9. The CDR3 sequence: CATSRTGFLRNYGYTF. CDR3 DNA sequence: TGTGCCACCAGCAGGACAGGGTTCTTGAGAAACTATGGCTACACCTTC.

The chain employs TRBV6-6 and TRBJ1-2, with 7 nucleotides matching TRBD1. Unmatched junction bases numbered 7, after V lost 6 bases and J lost 0 bases. Germline CDR1 reads MNHNY; CDR2 reads SVGAGI (reference sequence). This CDR3 contains 15 residues. The CDR3 DNA reads as TGTGCCAGCAGGCGTGACAGGGAGTCTAACTATGGCTACACCTTC. It specifies CASRRDRESNYGYTF.

This chain uses TRBV10-1 with TRBJ2-1; 9 bases line up with TRBD2. V trimming: 5 bases; J trimming: 8 bases; junction bases outside the gene matches: 7. In germline, CDR1 is WNHNN, CDR2 SYGVQD (reference sequence). There are 14 residues in the CDR3. CDR3 bases: TGCGCCAGCAGTTTGGCGGGGGGGCCTGATGAGCAGTTCTTC. Protein sequence: CASSLAGGPDEQFF.

The chain uses TRBV6-6 and TRBJ2-1; 8 positions match TRBD1. The J segment lost 10 bases and the V segment lost 4 bases, leaving 6 bases of the junction unmatched. The CDR3 has 13 residues. Germline V lookup: CDR1 MNHNY, CDR2 SVGAGI (reference sequence). CDR3 loop: CASSSNGQGEQFF. The DNA for the CDR3 is TGTGCCAGCAGTTCGAATGGACAGGGCGAGCAGTTCTTC.

The rearrangement links TRBV27 to TRBJ2-5; no reliable D call. V shed 4 bases and J shed 5 bases, with 2 bases lying between them. The CDR3 sequence is 10 residues long. Germline lookup yields CDR1 MNHEY and CDR2 SMNVEV (reference sequence). The CDR3 nucleotides are TGTGCCAGCAGTTCTGAGACCCAGTACTTC. It encodes CASSSETQYF.

This rearrangement joins TRBV5-1 to TRBJ2-3; 8 bases are shared with TRBD2. There are 16 residues in the CDR3. Trimming took 3 bases from V and 2 from J; bases not matched to a gene: 8. Germline lookup yields CDR1 SGHRS and CDR2 YFSETQ. For the CDR3, the DNA is TGCGCCAGCAGCTCGGGAGCGGGGGTGTACACAGATACGCAGTATTTT. Its protein is CASSSGAGVYTDTQYF. Full variable domain (remainder filled in from reference TRBV5-1 and TRBJ2-3): KAGVTQTPRYLIKTRGQQVTLSCSPISGHRSVSWYQQTPGQGLQFLFEYFSETQRNKGNFPGRFSGRQFSNSRSEMNVSTLELGDSALYLCASSSGAGVYTDTQYFGPGTRLTVL.

The chain joins TRBV2 to TRBJ1-2, with 7 positions matching TRBD1. Germline assignment: CDR1 SNHLY and CDR2 FYNNEI. There are 13 residues in the CDR3. The junction had 6 bases not matched to a gene; V was cut back by 8 bases and J by 3 bases. The CDR3 sequence: CASLGRGDYGYTF. In DNA, the CDR3 is TGTGCCAGCCTAGGCAGGGGGGACTATGGCTACACCTTC.

This sequence joins TRBV30 and TRBJ2-2; 10 positions agree with TRBD2. The trim removed 5 bases at V and 1 base at J, leaving 7 bases unmatched. The germline V gene has CDR1 GTSNPN and CDR2 SVGIG (reference sequence). The CDR3 extends over 16 amino acids. CDR3 protein: CAWLAVAGGNTGELFF. CDR3 bases: TGTGCCTGGCTTGCGGTAGCGGGGGGGAACACCGGGGAGCTGTTTTTT.

The V and J genes are TRBV5-4 and TRBJ2-1; D perhaps matches TRBD1 (6 bases). V lost 5 bases, J lost 7 bases, and 13 bases lay in between. Germline V gene data show CDR1 as SGHNT and CDR2 as YYREEE (reference sequence). The CDR3 length is 13 residues. The CDR3 DNA reads TGTGCCAGCAGACCCGAGGGGGTAAATGAGCAGTTCTTC. Its translation: CASRPEGVNEQFF.

V usage is TRBV5-1 and J usage is TRBJ1-6; 7 bases are a match to TRBD1. This CDR3 spans 17 amino acids. Germline V gene sequence: CDR1 SGHRS, CDR2 YFSETQ. J was trimmed by 3 bases and V by 0 bases; bases with no gene match: 6. CDR3 sequence: CASSLVSRDSYNSPLHF. The CDR3, as DNA: TGCGCCAGCAGCTTGGTATCCAGGGACAGCTATAATTCACCCCTCCACTTT.

V gene TRBV7-3 combines with J gene TRBJ1-2; 8 positions match TRBD1. After removal of 5 bases from V and 3 bases from J, the junction contained 5 bases not matched to a gene. The CDR3 contains 14 residues. Germline loops: CDR1 SGHTA, CDR2 FQGTGA. The CDR3 DNA reads TGTGCCAGCAGCCCTGGGACAGGCGACTATGGCTACACCTTC. Its protein is CASSPGTGDYGYTF.

The DNA of the CDR3 is TGTGCCAGCAGTTACTCGGGACAGAACTTGAACACTGAAGCTTTCTTT. It yields the protein CASSYSGQNLNTEAFF. V is TRBV6-5 and J is TRBJ1-1; 7 bases are a match to TRBD1. The junction had 4 bases not matched to a gene; V was cut back by 0 bases and J by 0 bases. This CDR3 spans 16 amino acids. CDR1 MNHEY and CDR2 SVGAGI come from the germline V gene.

The chain employs TRBV7-9 and TRBJ1-4, with 8 bases fitting TRBD1. Germline CDR1 and CDR2: SEHNR and FQNEAQ (reference sequence). Trimming cost V 6 bases and J 0 bases; bases outside gene matches: 9. CDR3 length equals 17 residues. CDR3 sequence reads: CASSPDRGKATNEKLFF. CDR3 in DNA: TGTGCCAGCAGTCCCGACAGGGGAAAGGCAACTAATGAAAAACTGTTTTTT.

V usage is TRBV9 and J usage is TRBJ2-5; 8 nucleotides agree with TRBD1. CDR1 is SGDLS and CDR2 is YYNGEE in the germline V gene. With V trimmed by 3 bases and J by 5 bases, 9 bases remained unmatched. This CDR3 is built from 15 residues. The CDR3 DNA reads as TGTGCCAGCAGCGCCCGGACAGGGTTGGAGGAGACCCAGTACTTC. Translated: CASSARTGLEETQYF.

V is TRBV6-1 and J is TRBJ1-2, with a possible D match to TRBD1 (5 bases). The CDR3 runs 13 residues. Germline assignment: CDR1 MNHNS and CDR2 SASEGT. Trimming pared 5 bases from V and 3 bases from J, leaving 10 bases between. For the CDR3, the DNA is TGTGCCAGCAGTAAGGTACAGGACTATGGCTACACCTTC. Its protein product is CASSKVQDYGYTF.

A few counts support this clone. The genes are TRBV4-1 and TRBJ1-3; D ambiguous. This CDR3 comprises 17 residues. Per the germline V gene, CDR1 is MGHRA and CDR2 is YSYEKL. Trimming removed 0 bases at V and 0 bases at J, with 12 bases between. CDR3 in DNA: TGCGCCAGCAGCCAAGACCCTCATGTTAGCTCTGGAAACACCATATATTTT. Translating gives CASSQDPHVSSGNTIYF.

The chain employs TRBV7-9 and TRBJ2-7; 7 bases fit TRBD1. This CDR3 has 14 residues. Per the germline V gene, CDR1 is SEHNR and CDR2 is FQNEAQ (reference sequence). Unmatched junction bases numbered 10, after V lost 5 bases and J lost 6 bases. The CDR3 loop is CASSPVDRDGEQYF. CDR3 nucleotides: TGTGCCAGCAGCCCAGTCGACAGGGATGGCGAGCAGTACTTC.

The V call is TRBV5-1, the J call TRBJ2-7; D perhaps matches TRBD2 (5 bases). The CDR3 is made up of 13 amino acids. From germline, CDR1 is SGHRS and CDR2 YFSETQ. Deletions cut 4 bases from V and 2 bases from J, with 10 bases between. Here the CDR3 DNA reads TGCGCCAGCAGCGGACCGGGGACCTACGAGCAGTACTTC. The encoded protein is CASSGPGTYEQYF.

CDR3 sequence (DNA): TGTGCCAGCAGTCCCCGACAGGCGTACTCTGGAAACACCATATATTTT. This codes for CASSPRQAYSGNTIYF. V usage is TRBV27 and J usage is TRBJ1-3; maybe TRBD1 (6 bases). V lost 5 bases to trimming and J lost 0 bases, with 14 bases between them. Germline V gives CDR1 MNHEY, CDR2 SMNVEV (reference sequence). The CDR3 covers 16 residues.

This clone has just a few counts. The V and J genes are TRBV29-1 and TRBJ2-1; D is perhaps TRBD1 (6 bases). Germline V gene data show CDR1 as SQVTM and CDR2 as ANQGSEA. This CDR3 is built from 13 residues. Trimming shortened V by 2 bases and J by 5 bases, and 10 bases separated the two germline ends. Here the CDR3 DNA reads TGCAGCGTTGAAAGAGGGGGTCACAATGAGCAGTTCTTC. This codes for CSVERGGHNEQFF.

This clone was detected only a few times. The chain employs TRBV15 and TRBJ1-1, with TRBD1 as a possible D gene (6 bases). V lost 2 bases, J lost 5 bases, and 9 bases lay in between. CDR3 length: 13 amino acids. Germline V CDR1 and CDR2: LNHNV, YYDKDF (reference sequence). CDR3 coding DNA: TGTGCCACCAGCAGACTTAGGGGGACTGAAGCTTTCTTT. It translates to CATSRLRGTEAFF.

V is TRBV5-1 and J is TRBJ1-2; 8 nucleotides line up with TRBD1. This CDR3 has 14 amino acids. V lost 0 bases and J lost 6; bases outside the gene matches: 4. Germline V gives CDR1 SGHRS, CDR2 YFSETQ. The CDR3 DNA follows: TGCGCCAGCAGCTTGGGGACAGGGCCGGATGGCTACACCTTC. It codes for CASSLGTGPDGYTF.

The chain is built from TRBV5-6 and TRBJ2-5, with D perhaps matching TRBD1 (6 bases). The CDR3 sequence is 13 residues long. Germline values: CDR1 SGHDT, CDR2 YYEEEE. Trimming stripped 4 bases from V and 5 bases from J, with 12 bases between. The CDR3 nucleotides read TGTGCCAGCAGCCGTACAGGGCCGGAGACCCAGTACTTC. This encodes CASSRTGPETQYF.

This chain links TRBV5-1 with TRBJ1-5, with a weak D call TRBD1 (5 bases). V was shortened by 0 bases and J by 4 bases, with 11 bases between the two germline ends. The CDR3 has 15 residues. CDR1 is SGHRS, CDR2 YFSETQ, per germline. In nucleotides, the CDR3 is TGCGCCAGCAGCTTGGGGGAAGGGGCAAATCAGCCCCAGCATTTT. Amino acid sequence: CASSLGEGANQPQHF.